A single sample is the source of the 24 T cell receptor beta chains below, sequenced in a study of blood T cell repertoires in COVID-19. Clones were read by immunoSEQ multiplex PCR, and TCRdb kept only the in-frame ones, dropping some. The sample yields almost 200,000 clones, roughly nine tenths seen once. Sequencing used peripheral blood. The receptors come from a woman aged 65 to 85 with acute or convalescent COVID-19.

The gene calls are TRBV6-5 and TRBJ2-7, with 7 bases aligning to TRBD1. With V trimmed by 6 bases and J by 6 bases, 11 bases remained unmatched. Germline V gene lookup returns CDR1 MNHEY and CDR2 SVGAGI. This CDR3 is 14 amino acids long. In DNA, the CDR3 is TGTGCCAGCAGAGTCTCCAGGGGGTTGAGCGAGCAGTACTTC. As protein: CASRVSRGLSEQYF.

V usage is TRBV18 and J usage is TRBJ2-3; tentatively, D is TRBD2 (6 bases). V lost 2 bases and J 2 bases, leaving 8 bases between the germline ends. Germline CDR1 is KGHSH and CDR2 is LQKENI. The CDR3 is made up of 14 amino acids. The CDR3 nucleotides are TGTGCCAGCTCACCAAGCGGGTTCACAGATACGCAGTATTTT. Translation: CASSPSGFTDTQYF.

The CDR3 here is CASSGTGGTDTQYF. The CDR3 region has the DNA TGCGCCAGCAGCGGCACAGGGGGCACAGATACGCAGTATTTT. V usage is TRBV5-1 and J usage is TRBJ2-3, with TRBD1 matching 7 bases. CDR3 length: 14 residues. CDR1 and CDR2 (germline): SGHRS, YFSETQ. J lost 1 base, V lost 4 bases, and 3 bases had no gene match.

This chain connects TRBV18 to TRBJ1-6; the D is unclear. With 2 bases removed from V and 7 bases from J, the gap between germline ends came to 6 bases. The length of the CDR3 is 13 residues. Germline CDR1 is KGHSH and CDR2 is LQKENI. The CDR3 here is CASSPWENSPLHF. CDR3 bases: TGTGCCAGCTCACCATGGGAGAATTCACCCCTCCACTTT.

V gene TRBV9 combines with J gene TRBJ1-3, with TRBD1 as a possible D gene (6 bases). The CDR3 consists of 14 residues. The germline gives CDR1 SGDLS, CDR2 YYNGEE. The ends were cut back, 4 bases at V and 4 bases at J, with 12 bases in the middle. CDR3 in amino acids: CASSRTGSGNTIYF. In nucleotides, the CDR3 is TGTGCCAGCAGCAGAACAGGGTCGGGAAACACCATATATTTT.

This sequence joins TRBV24-1 and TRBJ2-2; tentative D call: TRBD1 (6 bases). V shed 3 bases and J shed 5 bases, with 12 bases lying between them. The CDR3 extends over 15 amino acids. In germline, CDR1 is KGHDR, CDR2 SFDVKD. The CDR3 coding sequence is TGTGCCACCAGTGATGCGTCACAGGGAACCGGGGAGCTGTTTTTT. As protein: CATSDASQGTGELFF.

J is TRBJ2-7 and V is TRBV19, with a possible D match to TRBD1 (5 bases). Germline lookup yields CDR1 LNHDA and CDR2 SQIVND (reference sequence). The CDR3 spans 13 residues. V was clipped by 5 bases and J by 3 bases, with 11 bases between them. The CDR3 nucleotides read TGTGCCAGTAGTTCCGGACACTACTACGAGCAGTACTTC. Translation gives CASSSGHYYEQYF.

This clone was counted only a few times. V gene TRBV5-1 combines with J gene TRBJ1-5, with D possibly being TRBD1 (6 bases). This CDR3 region has 14 residues. V lost 2 bases to trimming and J lost 7 bases, with 13 bases between them. Germline lookup yields CDR1 SGHRS and CDR2 YFSETQ. For the CDR3, the DNA is TGCGCCAGCAGCTTAAAGGCAGGGGACCAGCCCCAGCATTTT. As protein: CASSLKAGDQPQHF.

For the CDR3, the DNA is TGTGCCAGCAGGATACAAGGGGCTGGATTAAATGAAAAACTGTTTTTT. It codes for CASRIQGAGLNEKLFF. V usage is TRBV2 and J usage is TRBJ1-4, with a tentative D call TRBD1 (5 bases). The germline V gene encodes CDR1 SNHLY and CDR2 FYNNEI. The CDR3 is 16 amino acids. With 6 bases removed from V and 5 bases from J, the gap between germline ends came to 19 bases.

V and J are TRBV19 and TRBJ1-5, with D unresolved. Trimming removed 1 base at V and 5 bases at J, with 9 bases between. This CDR3 spans 14 amino acids. Germline assignment: CDR1 LNHDA and CDR2 SQIVND (reference sequence). CDR3 in DNA: TGTGCCAGTAGTATAGGGTGGGAGGATCAGCCCCAGCATTTT. It translates to CASSIGWEDQPQHF.

The chain links TRBV19 to TRBJ2-2, with 8 bases lining up with TRBD2. CDR1 is LNHDA, CDR2 SQIVND, per germline (reference sequence). J was trimmed by 1 base and V by 10 bases; bases with no gene match: 8. This CDR3 spans 15 amino acids. This CDR3 is CATPAAGVNTGELFF. The DNA of the CDR3 is TGTGCCACCCCAGCAGCGGGAGTGAACACCGGGGAGCTGTTTTTT.

Comments on this clone: Distinct nucleotide sequences in the sample also encode this CDR3. This rearrangement joins TRBV16 to TRBJ1-1, with D unclear. Trimming removed 0 bases at V and 1 base at J, with 6 bases between. This CDR3 spans 14 amino acids. The V gene's germline CDR1 is KGHSY and CDR2 FQNENV. In nucleotides, the CDR3 is TGTGCCAGCAGCCAATCTCCCGGGAACACTGAAGCTTTCTTT. The encoded protein is CASSQSPGNTEAFF.

The chain couples TRBV6-5 to TRBJ2-7; weak D call: TRBD2 (7 bases). The V and J ends lost 4 bases and 6 bases respectively, with 19 bases between them. The germline V gene encodes CDR1 MNHEY and CDR2 SVGAGI. This CDR3 has 15 amino acids. In DNA, the CDR3 is TGTGCCAGCAGTTCGACCGCGGTGGGAGGGGGCGAGCAGTACTTC. It yields the protein CASSSTAVGGGEQYF.

The chain combines TRBV9 with TRBJ1-4; TRBD1 agrees at 7 bases. The CDR3 length is 16 residues. V dropped 3 bases and J dropped 5; count of bases not matched to a gene: 10. Germline CDR1 and CDR2: SGDLS and YYNGEE. CDR3 region: CASSATPGTENEKLFF. DNA for the CDR3: TGTGCCAGCAGCGCTACTCCCGGGACAGAGAATGAAAAACTGTTTTTT.

The chain recombines TRBV18 with TRBJ2-6; D remains unclear. CDR1 and CDR2 (germline): KGHSH, LQKENI. The length of the CDR3 is 16 residues. Trimming stripped 2 bases from V and 2 bases from J, with 10 bases between. The CDR3, as DNA: TGTGCCAGCTCACCAAGGCCAGAGGCTGGGGCCAACGTCCTGACTTTC. Its translation is CASSPRPEAGANVLTF.

V and J are TRBV19 and TRBJ2-3; 10 nucleotides align to TRBD1. CDR1 is LNHDA and CDR2 is SQIVND in the germline V gene (reference sequence). V was pared by 6 bases and J by 5 bases, with 8 bases of the junction left unmatched. CDR3 size: 15 residues. CDR3 bases: TGTGCCAGTAGACCGGGACAGGGGTGGATAGATACGCAGTATTTT. Its protein product is CASRPGQGWIDTQYF.

V is TRBV7-9 and J is TRBJ1-5, with 7 nucleotides matching TRBD1. Per the germline V gene, CDR1 is SEHNR and CDR2 is FQNEAQ (reference sequence). V lost 1 base and J lost 4; bases outside the gene matches: 4. This CDR3 is built from 15 residues. CDR3 nucleotide sequence: TGTGCCAGCAGCTTAGGGACAGGCCGTAATCAGCCCCAGCATTTT. This sequence encodes CASSLGTGRNQPQHF.

This rearrangement joins TRBV2 to TRBJ2-7; 7 nucleotides align to TRBD1. There are 12 residues in the CDR3. Trimming removed 8 bases from V and 2 bases from J; junction bases left unmatched: 3. The V gene's germline CDR1 is SNHLY and CDR2 FYNNEI. CDR3 region: CASRQGPYEQYF. The CDR3 nucleotides are TGTGCCAGCCGACAGGGCCCCTACGAGCAGTACTTC.

This chain links TRBV7-9 with TRBJ2-7, with 7 bases matching TRBD1. The CDR3 extends over 12 amino acids. J gave up 7 bases and V 2 bases, and 2 bases lay outside the gene matches. Germline V gene sequence: CDR1 SEHNR, CDR2 FQNEAQ (reference sequence). The CDR3 is CASSLSGGEQYF. CDR3 sequence (DNA): TGTGCCAGCAGCTTATCAGGGGGTGAGCAGTACTTC.

The chain carries TRBV28 and TRBJ2-7; no clear D gene. The CDR3 extends over 12 amino acids. The germline V gene encodes CDR1 MDHEN and CDR2 SYDVKM. Trimming took 2 bases from V and 6 from J, leaving 8 bases between them. The CDR3 is CASSLNGREQYF. The CDR3 DNA reads TGTGCCAGCAGTTTAAACGGTCGCGAGCAGTACTTC.

The gene calls are TRBV7-2 and TRBJ2-7, with 8 bases identical to TRBD2. In germline, CDR1 is SGHTA, CDR2 FQGNSA. V gave up 1 base and J gave up 4 bases; unmatched junction bases: 6. CDR3 length: 15 amino acids. CDR3 DNA sequence: TGTGCCAGCAGCTTAGGGCGGGCGGGGGGATACGAGCAGTACTTC. The encoded protein is CASSLGRAGGYEQYF.

This clone was seen a handful of times. The rearrangement uses TRBV21-1 and TRBJ2-1; the D segment call TRBD1 is taken from the table without a DNA check. TRBV21-1 is a documented pseudogene. The CDR3 runs 14 residues. The CDR3 protein is CASSKAPGGQEQFF. The CDR3 DNA is TGTGCCAGCAGCAAAGCTCCAGGGGGACAAGAGCAGTTCTTC.

V usage is TRBV5-1 and J usage is TRBJ1-2; 10 nucleotides agree with TRBD1. The ends lost 4 bases at V and 0 bases at J; junction bases unmatched: 9. The CDR3 extends over 17 amino acids. CDR1 and CDR2 (germline): SGHRS, YFSETQ. CDR3 amino acids: CASSHPGTGDANYGYTF. The CDR3 bases are TGCGCCAGCAGCCACCCCGGGACAGGGGACGCTAACTATGGCTACACCTTC.

V is TRBV2 and J is TRBJ1-1, with D possibly matching TRBD1 (5 bases). Germline assignment: CDR1 SNHLY and CDR2 FYNNEI. This CDR3 has 13 residues. V lost 2 bases to trimming and J lost 6 bases, with 10 bases between them. CDR3 in amino acids: CASSEWGKSEAFF. CDR3 coding DNA: TGTGCCAGCAGTGAATGGGGCAAATCTGAAGCTTTCTTT.